One sample yielded the 20 T cell receptor beta chains listed below, sequenced in a study of blood T cell repertoires in COVID-19 (dated by TCRdb to 2020 to 2022). The library relied on the immunoSEQ multiplex PCR assay. TCRdb took this table from immuneACCESS and kept in-frame rearrangements with V and J called. Such tables lack part of the clones; where checked against another copy, unresolved V genes explain under half of the gap, and the rest is unexplained. The sample yields over 85,000 clones; roughly 90% were counted once. Together, the top ten hold roughly 4.2% of the sample. Sequenced sample: peripheral blood. The receptors were gathered from a human donor with COVID-19, enrolled during active disease. The donor label of this sample is uncertain.

The chain is built from TRBV20-1 and TRBJ2-1; 8 bases are a match to TRBD2. Germline trimming cut 3 bases from V and 6 bases from J; bases unmatched to any gene: 16. The CDR3 is 17 residues long. Looked up from germline, CDR1 is DFQATT and CDR2 is SNEGSKA (reference sequence). CDR3 in amino acids: CSASFPGVGGGGNEQFF. CDR3 bases: TGCAGTGCTAGTTTCCCCGGGGTCGGGGGGGGAGGCAATGAGCAGTTCTTC.

This chain links TRBV6-6 with TRBJ2-3, with 10 bases lining up with TRBD2. CDR3 length: 16 amino acids. Germline V CDR1 and CDR2: MNHNY, SVGAGI (reference sequence). V trimming: 6 bases; J trimming: 5 bases; junction bases outside the gene matches: 11. Written as DNA, the CDR3 is TGTGCCAGCAGCCCTCTAGCGGGGGAACAGCAAGATACGCAGTATTTT. It encodes CASSPLAGEQQDTQYF.

The rearrangement links TRBV9 to TRBJ2-3; 9 positions agree with TRBD1. Looked up from germline, CDR1 is SGDLS and CDR2 is YYNGEE. V was clipped by 4 bases and J by 4 bases; unmatched bases: 10. The CDR3 totals 16 residues. CDR3 DNA: TGTGCCAGCAGCCCAGAAGGGACAGGGAATTCAGATACGCAGTATTTT. It yields the protein CASSPEGTGNSDTQYF.

The V call is TRBV5-1, the J call TRBJ1-4, with 8 bases fitting TRBD1. The CDR3 loop spans 16 amino acids. Germline V gene data show CDR1 as SGHRS and CDR2 as YFSETQ. V was pared by 1 base and J by 8 bases, with 10 bases of the junction left unmatched. CDR3 loop: CASSLMGQVGREKLFF. As DNA, the CDR3 is TGCGCCAGCAGCTTGATGGGACAGGTCGGGCGAGAAAAACTGTTTTTT.

This clone has just a few counts. The chain employs TRBV15 and TRBJ1-4; 11 bases line up with TRBD1. From germline, CDR1 is LNHNV and CDR2 YYDKDF (reference sequence). V dropped 0 bases and J dropped 8; count of bases not matched to a gene: 5. The CDR3 spans 16 residues. In DNA, the CDR3 is TGTGCCACCAGCAGAGATCTCGGGACAGGGGGGGAAAAACTGTTTTTT. Amino acid sequence: CATSRDLGTGGEKLFF.

V is TRBV7-9 and J is TRBJ2-5; TRBD1 matches 7 bases. V lost 5 bases to trimming and J lost 0 bases; unmatched junction nucleotides: 6. The CDR3 runs 15 residues. Germline CDR1 and CDR2: SEHNR and FQNEAQ (reference sequence). The CDR3 reads CASSRGTVYQETQYF. CDR3 bases: TGTGCCAGCAGCCGAGGGACAGTTTACCAAGAGACCCAGTACTTC.

The CDR3 protein is CATGAPTSNNSPLHF. Written as DNA, the CDR3 is TGTGCCACAGGGGCCCCCACCTCAAATAATTCACCCCTCCACTTT. V gene TRBV24-1 combines with J gene TRBJ1-6, with D perhaps TRBD1 (5 bases). CDR1 is KGHDR, CDR2 SFDVKD, per germline. Trimming left V 10 bases short and J 5 bases short, with 17 bases between. CDR3 length equals 15 residues.

This rearrangement joins TRBV5-1 to TRBJ2-1, with 10 positions matching TRBD1. The CDR3 is 15 amino acids. Looked up from germline, CDR1 is SGHRS and CDR2 is YFSETQ. V was pared by 4 bases and J by 7 bases, with 8 bases of the junction left unmatched. The CDR3 DNA is TGCGCCAGCAGCCCCCGGGACAGGGGTTGGAATGAGCAGTTCTTC. Amino acids: CASSPRDRGWNEQFF.

This chain uses TRBV5-1 with TRBJ2-2, with TRBD2 identical over 9 bases. V dropped 2 bases and J dropped 0; count of bases not matched to a gene: 5. The CDR3 is made up of 17 amino acids. The germline CDR1 and CDR2 sequences are SGHRS and YFSETQ. The CDR3 is CASSFDGGGANTGELFF. The CDR3 DNA sequence: TGCGCCAGCAGCTTTGATGGCGGGGGGGCGAACACCGGGGAGCTGTTTTTT.

The chain combines TRBV29-1 with TRBJ1-1, with D hard to call. Trimming left V 3 bases short and J 4 bases short, with 12 bases between. Germline-derived CDR1 and CDR2 are SQVTM and ANQGSEA. There are 13 residues in the CDR3. This chain's CDR3 is CSVDGEAGTEAFF. The CDR3 DNA is TGCAGCGTTGACGGGGAGGCTGGCACTGAAGCTTTCTTT.

The count of this clone is one. This chain links TRBV12-3 or TRBV12-4 with TRBJ2-2; D unresolved. V lost 7 bases to trimming and J lost 6 bases, with 9 bases between them. The CDR3 contains 12 residues. The CDR3 DNA is TGTGCCAGCACCCCGCGGCCCGGGGAGCTGTTTTTT. Residues: CASTPRPGELFF.

The chain links TRBV5-1 to TRBJ2-2; D ambiguous. V was cut by 0 bases and J by 1 base, with 10 bases left in between. CDR1 SGHRS and CDR2 YFSETQ come from the germline V gene. The CDR3 extends over 16 amino acids. CDR3 sequence (DNA): TGCGCCAGCAGCTTGGTATCACGACAGAACACCGGGGAGCTGTTTTTT. Its translation is CASSLVSRQNTGELFF.

V and J are TRBV5-6 and TRBJ1-4; D is possibly TRBD1 (5 bases). The CDR3 totals 16 residues. The V and J ends lost 4 bases and 0 bases respectively, with 13 bases between them. In germline, CDR1 is SGHDT, CDR2 YYEEEE. This CDR3 reads CASSPVTGATNEKLFF. The DNA of the CDR3 is TGTGCCAGCAGCCCGGTTACAGGAGCAACTAATGAAAAACTGTTTTTT.

The CDR3 region has the DNA TGTGCCACCAGGGGGGGTCCGGGCACCGGGGAGCTGTTTTTT. Its protein product is CATRGGPGTGELFF. The chain is built from TRBV24-1 and TRBJ2-2; perhaps TRBD2 as D (6 bases). The CDR3 extends over 14 amino acids. Germline V CDR1 and CDR2: KGHDR, SFDVKD. V gave up 7 bases and J gave up 4 bases, with 12 bases separating them.

This sequence joins TRBV19 and TRBJ2-2; 7 nucleotides align to TRBD1. The CDR3 loop spans 13 amino acids. J lost 4 bases, V lost 8 bases, and 4 bases had no gene match. The V gene's germline CDR1 is LNHDA and CDR2 SQIVND (reference sequence). CDR3 region: CASHRGSTGELFF. The CDR3 nucleotides read TGTGCCAGTCACAGGGGAAGCACCGGGGAGCTGTTTTTT.

This chain uses TRBV2 with TRBJ2-7, with D possibly matching TRBD1 (7 bases). Looked up from germline, CDR1 is SNHLY and CDR2 is FYNNEI. V lost 0 bases, J lost 4 bases, and 13 bases lay in between. CDR3 size: 15 residues. In nucleotides, the CDR3 is TGTGCCAGCAGTGAAGCTGGAGGGGGCCTGTACGAGCAGTACTTC. Its protein is CASSEAGGGLYEQYF.

The V and J genes are TRBV9 and TRBJ1-2; 8 bases match TRBD1. CDR3 length: 15 residues. Trimming at V came to 0 bases and at J to 4 bases, leaving 5 bases not matched to a gene. CDR1 SGDLS and CDR2 YYNGEE come from the germline V gene. CDR3 DNA: TGTGCCAGCAGCGTAGCCCTTGGACAGGGCTATGGCTACACCTTC. Translation: CASSVALGQGYGYTF.

CDR3 bases: TGTGCCATCAGCGCCCCAGGGTCTTCACCCCTCCACTTT. Protein sequence: CAISAPGSSPLHF. The rearrangement links TRBV10-3 to TRBJ1-6; TRBD1 might be the D (5 bases). The CDR3 loop spans 13 amino acids. Germline V gene sequence: CDR1 ENHRY, CDR2 SYGVKD. V gave up 6 bases and J gave up 9 bases, with 12 bases separating them.

There are many counts of this clone. This chain connects TRBV19 to TRBJ1-2; no clear D gene. Germline CDR1 is LNHDA and CDR2 is SQIVND (reference sequence). V was cut by 8 bases and J by 6 bases, with 13 bases left in between. The CDR3 runs to 12 residues. In nucleotides, the CDR3 is TGTGCCAGTCCAACGAGGCGGAATGGCTACACCTTC. Translated: CASPTRRNGYTF.

The rearrangement uses TRBV5-1 and TRBJ2-3; the D gene is possibly TRBD1 (8 bases). The CDR3 runs 15 residues. Looked up from germline, CDR1 is SGHRS and CDR2 is YFSETQ. Trimming removed 4 bases at V and 3 bases at J, with 15 bases between. CDR3 loop: CASSTGQGGTDTQYF. The CDR3 DNA reads as TGCGCCAGCAGCACCGGACAGGGAGGGACAGATACGCAGTATTTT.